A single sample gave rise to the 18 T cell receptor beta chains below, sequenced in a study of identical twins. Each CDR3 protein is one row after TCRdb ran MiXCR on the 5' RACE reads. The sample shows around 1.7 million distinct CDR3 sequences, around 29% of them seen only once. Sequencing input: cord blood. These receptors were obtained from a newborn girl in good health.

The V and J genes are TRBV6-5 and TRBJ1-1, with 11 positions matching TRBD1. The V gene end was trimmed by 7 bases and the J gene end by 1 base; junction bases not matched to a gene: 2. This CDR3 has 14 amino acids. CDR1 MNHEY and CDR2 SVGAGI come from the germline V gene. This chain's CDR3 is CASNGQGANTEAFF. The CDR3 nucleotides are TGTGCCAGCAACGGACAGGGGGCGAACACTGAAGCTTTCTTT.

The chain uses TRBV2 and TRBJ2-7, with D possibly TRBD1 on 5 matching bases. The CDR3 sequence is 14 residues long. V gave up 6 bases and J gave up 0 bases, with 12 bases separating them. The germline CDR1 and CDR2 sequences are SNHLY and FYNNEI. This CDR3 is CASRRSGFSYEQYF. The DNA of the CDR3 is TGTGCCAGCAGGAGGTCAGGGTTCTCCTACGAGCAGTACTTC. Variable domain in full (rest from reference TRBV2 and TRBJ2-7): EPEVTQTPSHQVTQMGQEVILRCVPISNHLYFYWYRQILGQKVEFLVSFYNNEISEKSEIFDDQFSVERPDGSNFTLKIRSTKLEDSAMYFCASRRSGFSYEQYFGPGTRLTVT.

The genes are TRBV29-1 and TRBJ2-7; 8 bases are a match to TRBD1. CDR3 length: 15 residues. The germline V gene has CDR1 SQVTM and CDR2 ANQGSEA. Trimming cost V 1 base and J 0 bases; bases outside gene matches: 5. The CDR3 sequence is CSVEGVGQDSYEQYF. Here the CDR3 DNA reads TGCAGCGTTGAAGGGGTGGGACAGGACTCCTACGAGCAGTACTTC.

The genes are TRBV7-9 and TRBJ2-7; the D is unclear. V dropped 5 bases and J dropped 4 bases, with 15 bases sitting between them. The CDR3 is 14 residues long. Germline V lookup: CDR1 SEHNR, CDR2 FQNEAQ (reference sequence). CDR3 region: CASSPRSTPYEQYF. Written as DNA, the CDR3 is TGTGCCAGCAGCCCCCGTTCGACACCTTACGAGCAGTACTTC.

This clonotype came up a few times. The germline gene is not matched at one end of the junction; a read error may be the cause. The V and J genes are TRBV6-5 and TRBJ1-6, with a tentative D call TRBD1 (6 bases). Germline lookup yields CDR1 MNHEY and CDR2 SVGAGI. The CDR3 spans 15 residues. The CDR3 spells CASSYSRTVNSPPHF. Here the CDR3 DNA reads TGTGCCAGCAGTTACTCGAGGACAGTTAATTCACCCCCCCACTTT.

This chain joins TRBV12-3 or TRBV12-4 and TRBJ1-1; D is ambiguous. The CDR3 covers 15 residues. V was cut by 7 bases and J by 0 bases, with 15 bases left in between. CDR3 in amino acids: CASTPLAGVNTEAFF. The CDR3 nucleotides are TGTGCCAGCACCCCTCTGGCAGGAGTGAACACTGAAGCTTTCTTT.

This clonotype was counted a few times. CDR3 nucleotides: TGCAGTGCTAGTCGAGAACTAGCGGGCACAGATACGCAGTATTTT. Translated, it gives CSASRELAGTDTQYF. The chain links TRBV20-1 to TRBJ2-3; TRBD2 agrees at 8 bases. The germline V gene has CDR1 DFQATT and CDR2 SNEGSKA (reference sequence). The CDR3 covers 15 residues. V was clipped by 3 bases and J by 1 base; unmatched bases: 6.

The rearrangement links TRBV28 to TRBJ2-1; possible D gene TRBD2, 6 bases. Trimming took 8 bases from V and 1 from J, leaving 9 bases between them. Germline-derived CDR1 and CDR2 are MDHEN and SYDVKM. CDR3 length: 13 amino acids. CDR3 DNA: TGTGCCAGCGGGAGGAATTCCTACAATGAGCAGTTCTTC. As protein: CASGRNSYNEQFF.

This clonotype was detected many times. The chain employs TRBV20-1 and TRBJ2-7, with TRBD2 as a possible D gene (5 bases). Germline loops: CDR1 DFQATT, CDR2 SNEGSKA (reference sequence). V lost 6 bases to trimming and J lost 1 base, with 7 bases between them. CDR3 length equals 11 residues. The DNA for the CDR3 is TGCAGTGCCGGGATTTCCTACGAGCAGTACTTC. This encodes CSAGISYEQYF.

For this clonotype: A much larger clone lies a single base off, so this may be a read error. The rearrangement uses TRBV5-1 and TRBJ2-1; D ambiguous. The end of the DNA fits TRBJ2-7 better, so the J call may be wrong. This CDR3 is 16 amino acids long. CDR1 SGHRS and CDR2 YFSETQ come from the germline V gene. The CDR3, as DNA: TGCGCCAGCAGCTTGGTTAGCAGAAGCTCCTACAATGAGCAGTACTTC. It encodes CASSLVSRSSYNEQYF.

CDR3 in amino acids: CASSLTGAVETQYF. DNA for the CDR3: TGCGCCAGCAGCTTGACGGGGGCGGTTGAGACCCAGTACTTC. The chain combines TRBV5-1 with TRBJ2-5; either TRBD1 or TRBD2 may supply D (6 bases each). Trimming cost V 1 base and J 5 bases, with 12 bases left between them. CDR3 length equals 14 residues. The germline gives CDR1 SGHRS, CDR2 YFSETQ.

The chain recombines TRBV18 with TRBJ2-7; D call uncertain. TRBJ2-5 matches the DNA end more closely, so the J call is doubtful. This CDR3 comprises 14 residues. Germline CDR1 KGHSH, CDR2 LQKENI. The CDR3 region is CASSPNLGGETQYF. In DNA form, the CDR3 reads TGTGCCAGCTCACCTAATCTGGGTGGGGAGACCCAGTACTTC.

Turning to this clonotype: One end of the junction fails to match germline, which may point to a read error. The gene calls are TRBV29-1 and TRBJ1-1; possibly TRBD1 for D (5 bases). CDR1 SQVTM and CDR2 ANQGSEA come from the germline V gene. This CDR3 region has 12 residues. This chain's CDR3 is CSVQDRNTEAFF. The CDR3 DNA reads as TGCAGCGTTCAAGACAGGAACACTGAAGCTTTCTTT.

This clonotype was seen many times. The chain couples TRBV4-2 to TRBJ2-4, with 8 bases lining up with TRBD1. The germline V gene has CDR1 LGHNA and CDR2 YNFKEQ. The CDR3 has 18 residues. The V segment lost 5 bases and the J segment 0 bases; nucleotides outside the gene matches: 12. Written as DNA, the CDR3 is TGTGCCAGCAGCTTGTGGACAGGGAGCTTACTAGCCAAAAACATTCAGTACTTC. Protein product: CASSLWTGSLLAKNIQYF.

The rearrangement links TRBV15 to TRBJ2-7; D gene unclear. Between the trimmed V and J ends, which lost 1 base and 3 bases, there was a span of 4 bases. Germline V CDR1 and CDR2: LNHNV, YYDKDF (reference sequence). The CDR3 covers 12 residues. The CDR3 protein is CATSRGYYEQYF. Here the CDR3 DNA reads TGTGCCACCAGCAGAGGATACTACGAGCAGTACTTC.

This clonotype was seen more than once but under ten times. J is TRBJ2-7 and V is TRBV20-1, with no clear D. Germline values: CDR1 DFQATT, CDR2 SNEGSKA (reference sequence). The V gene lost 1 base and the J gene lost 2 bases, with 9 bases spanning the gap. This CDR3 is 13 amino acids long. In nucleotides, the CDR3 is TGCAGTGCTAGAGGAAGGCACCCCTACGAGCAGTACTTC. It specifies CSARGRHPYEQYF.

This clonotype was detected a few times. V is TRBV6-1 and J is TRBJ1-6; D might be TRBD1 (6 bases). The germline V and J ends were trimmed by 10 bases and 9 bases, with 19 bases remaining between them. The CDR3 runs to 14 residues. The germline V gene encodes CDR1 MNHNS and CDR2 SASEGT. CDR3 loop: CAIPTGWGISPLHF. The CDR3, as DNA: TGTGCCATCCCAACAGGGTGGGGGATTTCACCCCTCCACTTT.

Concerning this clonotype: This sequence may be a read error, since a much larger clone differs from it by one base. The chain couples TRBV5-1 to TRBJ2-3, with 9 bases matching TRBD1. The length of the CDR3 is 15 residues. Germline CDR1 is SGHRS and CDR2 is YFSETQ. V was pared by 3 bases and J by 2 bases, with 4 bases of the junction left unmatched. The CDR3 spells CASSWGQGHTDTQYF. Here the CDR3 DNA reads TGCGCCAGCAGCTGGGGACAGGGCCACACAGATACGCAGTATTTT.